Listed here are 13 T cell receptor beta chains from one sample, sequenced in a study of T cells in Graves' hyperthyroidism and ophthalmopathy (dated by TCRdb to the late 2010s). Library creation used multiplex PCR. Sequenced using an Illumina HiSeq 2000. The TCR beta CDR3 regions were amplified from the RNA transcripts. The TCR CDR3 was subjected to a first round of RT-PCR using the HTBI primer set and the Qiagen OneStep RT-PCR kit. The raw public data were reprocessed by TCRdb itself: fastp quality trimming at Q25, MiXCR clonotype calling, in-frame beta chains only. Each entry is one CDR3 protein sequence, shown with its most common DNA and genes. The sample data list about 300,000 distinct CDR3 sequences, and roughly an eighth of these were observed just once. In total, the top ten clones hold roughly 7.9% of the sample. The sample consisted of blood. Receptors originate from a woman aged 35 to 49 with Graves' hyperthyroidism.

This chain connects TRBV6-1 to TRBJ1-3; D may be TRBD1 (5 bases). The CDR3 sequence is 15 residues long. Germline CDR1 reads MNHNS; CDR2 reads SASEGT. V was trimmed by 5 bases and J by 0 bases, leaving 11 bases between them. CDR3 in DNA: TGTGCCAGCAGTACGACAGATATCTCTGGAAACACCATATATTTT. Translated, it gives CASSTTDISGNTIYF.

Ten or more counts support this clonotype. The chain is built from TRBV3-1 and TRBJ1-2; possible D gene TRBD1, 5 bases. CDR1 and CDR2 (germline): LGHDT, YNNKEL (reference sequence). Deletions cut 0 bases from V and 6 bases from J, with 11 bases between. The CDR3 is 14 residues long. CDR3 region: CASSQDFKGNGYTF. The CDR3 coding sequence is TGTGCCAGCAGCCAAGATTTTAAGGGGAATGGCTACACCTTC.

V usage is TRBV2 and J usage is TRBJ1-1; TRBD1 aligns across 9 bases. V trimming: 6 bases; J trimming: 1 base; junction bases outside the gene matches: 3. In germline, CDR1 is SNHLY, CDR2 FYNNEI. This CDR3 comprises 14 residues. In DNA form, the CDR3 reads TGTGCCAGCAGCGTGGGACAGGGGAACACTGAAGCTTTCTTT. This sequence encodes CASSVGQGNTEAFF. Combining the CDR3 with reference TRBV2 and TRBJ1-1 gives the whole variable domain EPEVTQTPSHQVTQMGQEVILRCVPISNHLYFYWYRQILGQKVEFLVSFYNNEISEKSEIFDDQFSVERPDGSNFTLKIRSTKLEDSAMYFCASSVGQGNTEAFFGQGTRLTVV.

This clonotype showed up just a few times. This chain links TRBV16 with TRBJ2-6, with D perhaps TRBD1 or TRBD2 (5 bases each). Germline V gives CDR1 KGHSY, CDR2 FQNENV. The CDR3 is made up of 17 amino acids. Trimming cost V 4 bases and J 2 bases, with 15 bases left between them. The CDR3 DNA follows: TGTGCCAGCAGCCCTCCGGGGACGAAGGCTGGGGCCAACGTCCTGACTTTC. Encoded protein: CASSPPGTKAGANVLTF.

This clonotype came up many times. The V gene is TRBV28, the J gene TRBJ2-7; possibly TRBD1 for D (5 bases). Germline V gene sequence: CDR1 MDHEN, CDR2 SYDVKM. V lost 5 bases to trimming and J lost 1 base, with 12 bases between them. The CDR3 is 14 residues long. CDR3 coding DNA: TGTGCCAGCAGTCGGGCAGGGTGGTCCTACGAGCAGTACTTC. It specifies CASSRAGWSYEQYF.

This clonotype was seen repeatedly, ten times or more. V and J are TRBV7-2 and TRBJ2-7; 12 bases agree with TRBD2. The V segment lost 5 bases and the J segment 7 bases; nucleotides outside the gene matches: 12. This CDR3 region has 16 residues. Per germline, CDR1 SGHTA and CDR2 FQGNSA. The DNA of the CDR3 is TGTGCCAGCAGCAAGTCTAGCGGGAGGGCCGCTGCGGAGCAGTACTTC. It encodes CASSKSSGRAAAEQYF.

V and J are TRBV7-9 and TRBJ2-5, with a weak D call TRBD2 (6 bases). V lost 4 bases to trimming and J lost 6 bases, with 12 bases between them. Germline V gives CDR1 SEHNR, CDR2 FQNEAQ (reference sequence). The CDR3 extends over 13 amino acids. CDR3 protein: CASSSGTGKTQYF. The CDR3 DNA follows: TGTGCCAGCAGCTCCGGGACTGGGAAGACCCAGTACTTC.

This clonotype was seen many times. The rearrangement joins TRBV24-1 to TRBJ1-2; D might be TRBD1 (6 bases). This CDR3 comprises 13 residues. Germline CDR1 and CDR2: KGHDR and SFDVKD. The V end was cut by 3 bases, the J end by 5 bases, with 9 bases between. CDR3 nucleotides: TGTGCCACCAGTGATGGGGGGCTTTATGGCTACACCTTC. This sequence encodes CATSDGGLYGYTF.

This clonotype occurred many times. This rearrangement joins TRBV28 to TRBJ2-1, with D possibly matching TRBD1 (6 bases). CDR3 length: 12 amino acids. Looked up from germline, CDR1 is MDHEN and CDR2 is SYDVKM. V lost 2 bases, J lost 10 bases, and 9 bases lay in between. CDR3 loop: CASSLRGTEQFF. CDR3 nucleotides: TGTGCCAGCAGTTTAAGGGGGACCGAGCAGTTCTTC.

This clonotype was recorded many times. J is TRBJ2-1 and V is TRBV12-3 or TRBV12-4, with 9 bases lining up with TRBD2. V trimming: 9 bases; J trimming: 7 bases; junction bases outside the gene matches: 19. The CDR3 spans 17 residues. CDR3 nucleotide sequence: TGTGCCAGGACTGACTGTAGCGGGAGAGGGGATGAGAATGAGCAGTTCTTC. It codes for CARTDCSGRGDENEQFF.

This clonotype has ten or more counts. V and J are TRBV12-3 or TRBV12-4 and TRBJ1-5; D gene uncertain. There are 12 residues in the CDR3. V lost 7 bases and J lost 7, with 11 bases in between. CDR3 protein: CASTSEGQPQHF. In nucleotides, the CDR3 is TGTGCCAGCACCTCAGAAGGACAGCCCCAGCATTTT.

V usage is TRBV3-1 and J usage is TRBJ2-2; D not certain. V was shortened by 7 bases and J by 5 bases, with 8 bases between the two germline ends. Germline V lookup: CDR1 LGHDT, CDR2 YNNKEL (reference sequence). The CDR3 covers 12 residues. For the CDR3, the DNA is TGTGCCAGCACCGCCCGAACCGGGGAGCTGTTTTTT. This translates into CASTARTGELFF.

This clonotype was picked up a small number of times. The chain couples TRBV6-1 to TRBJ1-4; TRBD1 matches 7 bases. Looked up from germline, CDR1 is MNHNS and CDR2 is SASEGT. This CDR3 comprises 14 residues. V trimming: 5 bases; J trimming: 4 bases; junction bases outside the gene matches: 4. The CDR3 reads CASSNTGDNEKLFF. The CDR3 DNA follows: TGTGCCAGCAGTAATACAGGGGATAATGAAAAACTGTTTTTT.